This T cell receptor (beta chain) comes out of a study of OX40 agonist ivuxolimab in advanced cancers. General observations from the study: The average count of expanded clones was higher among CD8+ T cells than among CD4+. At 0.1 to 3.0 mg/kg and by week 6, clonal expansion occurred in CD4+ and CD8+ blood T cells.

The assay was immunoSEQ multiplex PCR, and TCRdb's table has in-frame clones only and misses some. The repertoire holds tens of thousands of clones, with 89% as singletons. A word on this clone: What it binds is not known.

This CDR3 is built from 14 residues. Trimming pared 0 bases from V and 0 bases from J, leaving 3 bases between. The germline V gene has CDR1 MNHEY and CDR2 SVGAGI. V and J are TRBV6-5 and TRBJ1-3; no definite D call. The receptor was isolated from an adult with an advanced solid tumor such as melanoma, head and neck, liver or kidney cancer. The sequences come from CD4+ or CD8+ T cells sorted from blood, collected in a trial of the OX40 agonist ivuxolimab. This chain's CDR3 is CASSYSISGNTIYF. The CDR3 region has the DNA TGTGCCAGCAGTTACTCGATCTCTGGAAACACCATATATTTT.